This T cell receptor beta chain was documented in a study of blood T cell repertoires in COVID-19. The wider study: The analysed material was cDNA or gDNA that came from T cells, B-cell-depleted T cells, or PBMCs.

Seattle patients were enrolled during active infection and followed longitudinally. Method: immunoSEQ multiplex PCR; TCRdb's copy keeps in-frame clones and lacks some. This table holds tens of thousands of clones, less than 95% found once. CDR3 length equals 13 residues. Trimming left V 2 bases short and J 5 bases short, with 9 bases between. Germline CDR1 reads MNHNY; CDR2 reads SVGAGI (reference sequence). The sample consisted of peripheral blood. This chain connects TRBV6-6 to TRBJ2-5, with a tentative D call TRBD2 (5 bases). The receptor was isolated from a man between 18 and 29 years old with COVID-19, enrolled during active disease. CDR3 sequence: CASSYEGRETQYF. The CDR3 region has the DNA TGTGCCAGCAGTTACGAGGGAAGGGAGACCCAGTACTTC.